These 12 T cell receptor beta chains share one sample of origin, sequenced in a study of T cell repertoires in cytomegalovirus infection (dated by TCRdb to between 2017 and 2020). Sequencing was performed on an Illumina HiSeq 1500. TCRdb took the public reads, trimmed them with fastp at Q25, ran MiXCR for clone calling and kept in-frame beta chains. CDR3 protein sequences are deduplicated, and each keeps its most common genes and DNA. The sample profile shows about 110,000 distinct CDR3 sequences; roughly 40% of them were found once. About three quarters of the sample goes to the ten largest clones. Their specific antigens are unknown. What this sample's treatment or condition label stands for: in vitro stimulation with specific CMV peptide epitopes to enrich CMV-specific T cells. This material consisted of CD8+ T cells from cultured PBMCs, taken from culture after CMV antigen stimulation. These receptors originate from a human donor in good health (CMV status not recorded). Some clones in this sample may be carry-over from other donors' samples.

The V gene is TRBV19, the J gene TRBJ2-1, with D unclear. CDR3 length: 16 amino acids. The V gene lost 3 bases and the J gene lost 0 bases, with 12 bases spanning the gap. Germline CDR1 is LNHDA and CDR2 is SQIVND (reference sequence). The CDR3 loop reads CASSMLGSSSYNEQFF. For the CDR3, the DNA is TGTGCCAGTAGTATGTTGGGTTCCAGCTCCTACAATGAGCAGTTCTTC.

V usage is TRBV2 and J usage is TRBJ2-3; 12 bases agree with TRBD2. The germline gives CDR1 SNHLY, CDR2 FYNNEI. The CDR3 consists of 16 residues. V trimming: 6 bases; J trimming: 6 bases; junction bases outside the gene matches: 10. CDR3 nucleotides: TGTGCCAGCAGGCCCCAACTAGCGGGGGGTTGGGATACGCAGTATTTT. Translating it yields CASRPQLAGGWDTQYF.

CDR3 sequence reads: CASAPQGNEQFF. In nucleotides, the CDR3 is TGTGCCAGCGCCCCCCAAGGGAATGAGCAGTTCTTC. This rearrangement joins TRBV7-9 to TRBJ2-1, with D uncertain. Trimming cost V 8 bases and J 7 bases, with 12 bases left between them. This CDR3 is 12 amino acids long. Per the germline V gene, CDR1 is SEHNR and CDR2 is FQNEAQ (reference sequence).

CDR3 sequence (DNA): TGCGCCAGCAGCCAGGATACAGGGGTCCCACGGGGTGAAAAACTGTTTTTT. Translation gives CASSQDTGVPRGEKLFF. The genes are TRBV4-1 and TRBJ1-4; 7 nucleotides align to TRBD1. V lost 3 bases, J lost 7 bases, and 14 bases stayed unmatched. CDR1 is MGHRA and CDR2 is YSYEKL in the germline V gene. The length of the CDR3 is 17 residues.

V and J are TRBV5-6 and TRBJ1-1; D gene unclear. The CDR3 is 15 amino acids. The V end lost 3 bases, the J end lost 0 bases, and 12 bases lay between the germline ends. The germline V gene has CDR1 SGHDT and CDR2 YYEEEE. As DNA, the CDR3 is TGTGCCAGCAGCTCCTTCCGGGCTATGAACACTGAAGCTTTCTTT. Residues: CASSSFRAMNTEAFF.

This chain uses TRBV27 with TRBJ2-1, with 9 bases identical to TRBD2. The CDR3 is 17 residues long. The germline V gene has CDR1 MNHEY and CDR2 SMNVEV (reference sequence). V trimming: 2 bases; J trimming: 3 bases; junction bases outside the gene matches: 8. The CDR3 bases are TGTGCCAGCAGTTTACAGGCTAGCGGGGAAGGCTACAATGAGCAGTTCTTC. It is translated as CASSLQASGEGYNEQFF.

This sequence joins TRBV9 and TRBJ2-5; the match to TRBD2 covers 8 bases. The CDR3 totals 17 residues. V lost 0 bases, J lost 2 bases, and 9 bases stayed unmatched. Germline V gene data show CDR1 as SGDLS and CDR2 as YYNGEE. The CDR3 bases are TGTGCCAGCAGCGTAGGGGTAGCGGGATCAGAACAAGAGACCCAGTACTTC. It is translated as CASSVGVAGSEQETQYF.

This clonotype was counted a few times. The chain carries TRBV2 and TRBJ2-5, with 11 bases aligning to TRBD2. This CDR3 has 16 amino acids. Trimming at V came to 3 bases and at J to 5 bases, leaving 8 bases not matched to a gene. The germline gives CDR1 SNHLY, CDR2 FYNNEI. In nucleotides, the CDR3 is TGTGCCAGCAGTGAGGGGCGACTAGCGGGGCGGGAGACCCAGTACTTC. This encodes CASSEGRLAGRETQYF.

This CDR3 reads CASSLGDNPGNEQFF. In nucleotides, the CDR3 is TGCGCCAGCAGTCTTGGGGACAACCCAGGCAATGAGCAGTTCTTC. The chain has TRBV4-1 and TRBJ2-1; D is perhaps TRBD1 (6 bases). This CDR3 comprises 15 residues. V was trimmed by 6 bases and J by 6 bases, leaving 18 bases between them. Germline lookup yields CDR1 MGHRA and CDR2 YSYEKL.

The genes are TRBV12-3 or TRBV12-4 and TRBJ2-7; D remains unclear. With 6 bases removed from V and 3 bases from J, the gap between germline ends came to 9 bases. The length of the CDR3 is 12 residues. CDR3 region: CASSPVLYEQYF. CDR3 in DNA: TGTGCCAGCAGCCCCGTTCTCTACGAGCAGTACTTC.

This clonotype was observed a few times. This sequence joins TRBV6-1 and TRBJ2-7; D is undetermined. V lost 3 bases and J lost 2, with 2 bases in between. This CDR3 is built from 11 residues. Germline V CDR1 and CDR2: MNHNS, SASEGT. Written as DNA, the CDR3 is TGTGCCAGCAGTGACGCCTACGAGCAGTACTTC. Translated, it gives CASSDAYEQYF.

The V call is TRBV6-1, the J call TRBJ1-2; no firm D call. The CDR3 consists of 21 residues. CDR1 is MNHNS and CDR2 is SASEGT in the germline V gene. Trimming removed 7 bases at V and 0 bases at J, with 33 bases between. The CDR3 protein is CASTPAKPYRRPTLSNYGYTF. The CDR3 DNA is TGTGCCAGCACCCCGGCGAAACCCTACAGACGCCCGACCTTATCTAACTATGGCTACACCTTC.